The subject of this entry is one TCR beta chain. Antigen specificity is unknown. The data belong to a study of blood T cells in healthy people across ages. Trimming at V came to 1 base and at J to 8 bases, leaving 9 bases not matched to a gene. CDR3 length: 15 residues. Germline assignment: CDR1 SGHAT and CDR2 FQNNGV. Study findings and constraints: While age rose, TCR beta diversity per million T cells dropped in a roughly linear way.

A J-beta primer mix and a sample-barcoded 5' primer were used in a second PCR of roughly 6 to 12 cycles. Every single cDNA molecule received a tag from a template-switch adaptor with 12 random nucleotides. CDR3-containing paired-end reads numbering at least 2.5 million came from each sample. Via MiXCR, TCRdb re-called the 5' RACE reads, giving one row per CDR3 protein. The table records fewer than 1,000,000 distinct CDR3 sequences, around 45% of them present only once. The clonotype originates from a man older than 75 in good health. Sequences were obtained from blood. The V and J genes are TRBV11-2 and TRBJ1-2; 8 nucleotides match TRBD1. Written as DNA, the CDR3 is TGTGCCAGCAGCTTAGTCGGCAGGGGGCACGGAGGCTACACCTTC. Protein: CASSLVGRGHGGYTF.